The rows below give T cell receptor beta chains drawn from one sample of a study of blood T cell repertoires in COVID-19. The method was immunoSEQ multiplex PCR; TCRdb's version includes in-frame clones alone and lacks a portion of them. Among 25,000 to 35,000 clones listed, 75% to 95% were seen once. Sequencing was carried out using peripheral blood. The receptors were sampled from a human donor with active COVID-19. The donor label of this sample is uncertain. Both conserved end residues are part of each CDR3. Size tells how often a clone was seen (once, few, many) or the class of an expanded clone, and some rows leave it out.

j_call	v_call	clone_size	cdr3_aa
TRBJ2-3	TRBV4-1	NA	CASSQGTLSTDTQYF
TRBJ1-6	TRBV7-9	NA	CASTADYYNSPLHF
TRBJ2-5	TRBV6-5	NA	CASSYTSGQETQYF
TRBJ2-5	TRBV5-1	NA	CASSLGTSGGGWETQYF
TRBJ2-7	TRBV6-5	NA	CATRIGVFSYEQYF
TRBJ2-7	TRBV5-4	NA	CASSPDTYDPEQYF
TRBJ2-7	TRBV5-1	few	CASSSTRSAYEQYF
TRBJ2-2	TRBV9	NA	CASSVDGGGAITGELFF
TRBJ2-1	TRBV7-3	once	CASSPGAGEQFF
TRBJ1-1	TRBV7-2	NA	CASSRQWITEAFF
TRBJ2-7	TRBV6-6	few	CASSLTGDLLTSEQYF
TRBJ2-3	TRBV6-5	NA	CASSYSKGRPTDTQYF
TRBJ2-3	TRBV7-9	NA	CASSPRDTQYF
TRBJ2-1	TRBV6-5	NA	CASRGLAGDMNEQFF
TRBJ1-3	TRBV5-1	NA	CASSFGQGKGNTIYF
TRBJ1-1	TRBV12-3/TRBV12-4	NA	CASTQLPNTEAFF